A single T cell receptor (beta chain) is shown here with its context. The antigen is undetermined. This specimen comes from a study of beta chain features in type 1 diabetes. The study, taken as a whole, reports: At VDJ recombination sites, type 1 diabetes patients had fewer insertions and more deleted nucleotides. PCR might show a preference for shorter templates, equally across patients and controls. People with Type 1 diabetes carried modestly yet significantly shorter TCRB CDR3s in all four CD4+ subsets. Cells expressing TCR highly could be over-represented by cDNA sequencing. Researchers reported that naive, central memory and Treg TCRB repertoires appeared more similar in patients than in healthy donors.

CDR3 size: 15 residues. In germline, CDR1 is SGHRS, CDR2 YFSETQ. Trimming took 3 bases from V and 3 from J; bases not matched to a gene: 6. The study reverse transcribed the entire isolated RNA, so it sequenced expressed TCRB transcripts. Sequenced by immunoSEQ multiplex PCR; TCRdb stores in-frame clones only, minus some. The sample carries under 250,000 clones, roughly 14% recorded once. The J gene is TRBJ2-7, the V gene TRBV5-1, with TRBD1 matching over 10 bases. This clonotype originated in a man aged 25 to 40 with type 1 diabetes. Sequencing was performed on naive CD4+ T cells from blood. The CDR3 here is CASSSGTGVFYEQYF. CDR3 sequence (DNA): TGCGCCAGCAGCTCCGGGACAGGGGTCTTCTACGAGCAGTACTTC.